The 9 T cell receptor beta chains given below trace back to one sample, sequenced in a study of radiotherapy plus CTLA-4 blockade in lung cancer. Data came from immunoSEQ multiplex PCR; TCRdb stores just in-frame clones and leaves some out. The sample records about 59,000 clones, more than 70% being singletons. The source material was peripheral blood, sampled from a patient treated with radiotherapy plus ipilimumab. The receptors were gathered from a human donor with non-small cell lung cancer who had a complete response to radiotherapy plus ipilimumab.

The chain joins TRBV5-1 to TRBJ2-2, with 13 bases identical to TRBD2. Germline CDR1 SGHRS, CDR2 YFSETQ. There are 16 residues in the CDR3. The junction had 4 bases not matched to a gene; V was cut back by 1 base and J by 7 bases. The CDR3 here is CASSLTGTSGVGELFF. In DNA, the CDR3 is TGCGCCAGCAGCTTGACTGGGACTAGCGGGGTCGGGGAGCTGTTTTTT.

This chain uses TRBV30 with TRBJ1-1; 8 bases align to TRBD1. Germline trimming cut 5 bases from V and 0 bases from J; bases unmatched to any gene: 14. This CDR3 has 17 residues. CDR1 is GTSNPN, CDR2 SVGIG, per germline (reference sequence). This CDR3 reads CAWSRGRLRRMNTEAFF. The CDR3 DNA reads TGTGCCTGGTCCAGGGGGCGACTGCGTAGAATGAACACTGAAGCTTTCTTT.

The V gene is TRBV6-1, the J gene TRBJ2-2, with TRBD2 identical over 7 bases. The CDR3 contains 16 residues. Unmatched junction bases numbered 10, after V lost 3 bases and J lost 6 bases. Germline V gives CDR1 MNHNS, CDR2 SASEGT. Here the CDR3 reads CASSEWGGTNAGELFF. CDR3 coding DNA: TGTGCCAGCAGTGAGTGGGGGGGGACGAATGCCGGGGAGCTGTTTTTT.

The sample holds a few counts of this clone. This sequence joins TRBV10-3 and TRBJ2-1; TRBD2 matches at 10 bases. After removal of 2 bases from V and 3 bases from J, the junction contained 4 bases not matched to a gene. Germline V CDR1 and CDR2: ENHRY, SYGVKD. The CDR3 contains 16 residues. This CDR3 is CAISERTSGVYNEQFF. The DNA of the CDR3 is TGTGCCATCAGTGAGCGAACTAGCGGGGTCTACAATGAGCAGTTCTTC.

This clone occurred a few times. This sequence joins TRBV19 and TRBJ1-6; the D is unclear. Trimming took 3 bases from V and 7 from J, leaving 7 bases between them. Germline V gene sequence: CDR1 LNHDA, CDR2 SQIVND (reference sequence). This CDR3 contains 13 residues. The CDR3 reads CASSMSLNSPLHF. The CDR3 DNA reads as TGTGCCAGTAGTATGAGCTTGAATTCACCCCTCCACTTT.

The CDR3 loop is CASSSAGTGGKNIQYF. As DNA, the CDR3 is TGTGCCAGCAGTTCGGCCGGGACAGGGGGCAAAAACATTCAGTACTTC. J is TRBJ2-4 and V is TRBV27, with 11 bases fitting TRBD1. Germline V lookup: CDR1 MNHEY, CDR2 SMNVEV (reference sequence). V lost 4 bases, J lost 3 bases, and 5 bases stayed unmatched. This CDR3 is 16 amino acids long.

The chain combines TRBV28 with TRBJ1-5; 8 nucleotides align to TRBD1. The CDR3 has 14 residues. Looked up from germline, CDR1 is MDHEN and CDR2 is SYDVKM. V shed 4 bases, J shed 7 bases, and the junction held 6 bases outside the gene matches. CDR3 nucleotide sequence: TGTGCCAGCAGTTCTCCCAGGGGGCACCAGCCCCAGCATTTT. Residues: CASSSPRGHQPQHF.

The CDR3 reads CTSSLESGTSGSADTQYF. The CDR3 bases are TGCACCAGCAGCCTTGAATCCGGGACTAGCGGGAGCGCAGATACGCAGTATTTT. The gene calls are TRBV1 and TRBJ2-3; the table assigns TRBD2, which was not confirmed against the DNA. TRBV1 is noted as a pseudogene. The CDR3 has 18 amino acids.

This clone was recorded a few times. This sample also contains other DNA sequences that code for the same CDR3. The chain recombines TRBV10-3 with TRBJ1-3, with TRBD1 matching over 7 bases. CDR3 length: 13 residues. Germline CDR1 is ENHRY and CDR2 is SYGVKD. V was pared by 8 bases and J by 0 bases, with 1 base of the junction left unmatched. Written as DNA, the CDR3 is TGTGCCATCCGGGACAGCTCTGGAAACACCATATATTTT. It specifies CAIRDSSGNTIYF.